This is a list of T cell receptor beta chains from one sample in a study of a mutant IDH1 vaccine in newly diagnosed glioma. Their cognate antigens are unknown. Method: immunoSEQ multiplex PCR; TCRdb's copy keeps in-frame clones and lacks some. In the table there are 50,000 to 65,000 clones, less than 75% of which are singletons. The specimen was peripheral blood mononuclear cells (PBMCs), collected from a glioma patient whose treatment included an IDH1 peptide vaccine. The origin of the receptors is a middle-aged man with glioma. Some clones in this sample may be carry-over from other donors' samples. Each CDR3 is given with its conserved first and last residue. D genes are given only for firm matches. Clone size is given for some rows only: seen once, a few or many times, or a class if the clone is expanded.

abundance: .
v_gene: TRBV5-1
d_gene: TRBD2
j_gene: TRBJ2-2
CDR3nt: TGCGCCAGCAGCGCAATAGCGGGGGAGAACACCGGGGAGCTGTTTTTT
CDR3aa: CASSAIAGENTGELFF

abundance: few
v_gene: TRBV5-1
d_gene: .
j_gene: TRBJ1-1
CDR3nt: TGCGCCAGCAGCCCGCAGGTGGAACTAAACACTGAAGCTTTCTTT
CDR3aa: CASSPQVELNTEAFF

abundance: .
v_gene: TRBV6-5
d_gene: .
j_gene: TRBJ1-6
CDR3nt: TGTGCCAGCGGTTTGGCAGGGAACTCACCCCTCCACTTT
CDR3aa: CASGLAGNSPLHF

abundance: .
v_gene: TRBV14
d_gene: .
j_gene: TRBJ1-1
CDR3nt: TGTGCCAGCAGCAAACGGCGAGGGGCCAGGACTGAAGCTTTCTTT
CDR3aa: CASSKRRGARTEAFF

abundance: .
v_gene: TRBV7-7
d_gene: .
j_gene: TRBJ2-5
CDR3nt: TGTGCTAGCAGCTTAAGCGATCACCAAGAGACCCAGTACTTC
CDR3aa: CASSLSDHQETQYF

abundance: few
v_gene: TRBV30
d_gene: .
j_gene: TRBJ1-1
CDR3nt: TGTGCCTGGAGTGTGAACACTGAAGCTTTCTTT
CDR3aa: CAWSVNTEAFF

abundance: .
v_gene: TRBV9
d_gene: TRBD2
j_gene: TRBJ2-7
CDR3nt: TGTGCCAGCAGCCCTAGCGGGGGGGCCTACGAGCAGTACTTC
CDR3aa: CASSPSGGAYEQYF

abundance: few
v_gene: TRBV18
d_gene: .
j_gene: TRBJ1-1
CDR3nt: TGTGCCAGCTCACCAGGTACAGGGAGGAACACTGAAGCTTTCTTT
CDR3aa: CASSPGTGRNTEAFF

abundance: once
v_gene: TRBV6-5
d_gene: .
j_gene: TRBJ1-5
CDR3nt: TGTGCCAGCACGGGGGGAGTTCAGCCCCAGCATTTT
CDR3aa: CASTGGVQPQHF

abundance: few
v_gene: TRBV13
d_gene: .
j_gene: TRBJ1-1
CDR3nt: TGTGCCAGCAGCTTATTGGGGGGGACTGAAGCTTTCTTT
CDR3aa: CASSLLGGTEAFF

abundance: .
v_gene: TRBV9
d_gene: .
j_gene: TRBJ2-3
CDR3nt: TGTGCCAGCAGCGTAGCTCTGGGGAGCACAGATACGCAGTATTTT
CDR3aa: CASSVALGSTDTQYF